What follows are 29 T cell receptor beta chains derived from one specimen sequenced in a study of T cell repertoires in cytomegalovirus infection. Their cognate antigens are unknown. TCRdb recomputed calls from the reads with MiXCR, one row per CDR3 protein. The table has around 900,000 distinct CDR3 sequences, 30% to 40% seen once. The source material was cultured CD8+ T cells from PBMCs, sampled from culture after CMV antigen stimulation. All receptors come from a human donor in good health (CMV status not recorded). Some clones in this sample may be carry-over from other donors' samples.

This chain uses TRBV28 with TRBJ2-7; TRBD1 matches 9 bases. V trimming: 6 bases; J trimming: 0 bases; junction bases outside the gene matches: 6. CDR1 is MDHEN and CDR2 is SYDVKM in the germline V gene. The CDR3 is 15 residues long. The CDR3 here is CASRDRDRDSYEQYV. CDR3 in DNA: TGTGCCAGCAGAGACCGGGACAGGGACTCCTACGAGCAGTACGTC.

The genes are TRBV6-6 and TRBJ2-3; D remains ambiguous. The CDR3 covers 13 residues. In germline, CDR1 is MNHNY, CDR2 SVGAGI (reference sequence). The V end lost 3 bases, the J end lost 2 bases, and 6 bases lay between the germline ends. DNA of the CDR3: TGTGCCAGCAGTTATCGCTTCACAGATACGCAGTATTTT. Translated: CASSYRFTDTQYF.

The chain carries TRBV7-4 and TRBJ2-3; D call uncertain. V lost 6 bases to trimming and J lost 4 bases, with 8 bases between them. CDR3 size: 12 residues. CDR1 and CDR2 from the germline V gene are SGHVT and SQSDAQ. CDR3 DNA: TGTGCCAGCAGTTACGACCCAGATACGCAGTATTTT. This sequence encodes CASSYDPDTQYF.

In its sample, this clonotype was seen many times. The chain joins TRBV7-2 to TRBJ2-2; TRBD1 might be the D (5 bases). The V end was cut by 4 bases, the J end by 6 bases, with 9 bases between. Germline CDR1 and CDR2: SGHTA and FQGNSA. This CDR3 comprises 13 residues. CDR3 loop: CASSSGFPGELFF. The CDR3 region has the DNA TGTGCCAGCAGCTCAGGGTTCCCCGGGGAGCTGTTTTTT.

This clonotype was detected a few times. The J gene is TRBJ2-1, the V gene TRBV6-5; possible D gene TRBD1, 6 bases. Per the germline V gene, CDR1 is MNHEY and CDR2 is SVGAGI. Trimming removed 2 bases from V and 6 bases from J, with 17 bases in between. There are 16 residues in the CDR3. DNA for the CDR3: TGTGCCAGCAGTTACCCAGGGGTAGCCCCCGGCAATGAGCAGTTCTTC. This codes for CASSYPGVAPGNEQFF.

This clonotype turned up a few times. The V call is TRBV24-1, the J call TRBJ2-2; D might be TRBD2 (5 bases). The CDR3 covers 15 residues. V shed 4 bases and J shed 7 bases, with 15 bases lying between them. Looked up from germline, CDR1 is KGHDR and CDR2 is SFDVKD. The CDR3 coding sequence is TGTGCCACCAGTGAAGTAGCAGGAGGTGGCGGGGAGCTGTTTTTT. It specifies CATSEVAGGGGELFF.

The chain links TRBV19 to TRBJ2-1, with 10 nucleotides matching TRBD1. Losses at the gene ends were 4 bases for V and 3 bases for J; bases not matched to a gene: 6. Per the germline V gene, CDR1 is LNHDA and CDR2 is SQIVND (reference sequence). The CDR3 loop spans 16 amino acids. The CDR3 DNA reads as TGTGCCAGTAGTAGATCGACAGGGGGCATCTACAATGAGCAGTTCTTC. Amino acids: CASSRSTGGIYNEQFF.

This clonotype has a handful of counts. V is TRBV28 and J is TRBJ2-1, with TRBD2 matching 13 bases. The CDR3 is 17 residues long. After removal of 3 bases from V and 9 bases from J, the junction contained 11 bases not matched to a gene. Germline V gene lookup returns CDR1 MDHEN and CDR2 SYDVKM. In DNA form, the CDR3 reads TGTGCCAGCAGTTTGTCCTCGACTAGCGGGGGGCGTAGTGAGCAGTTCTTC. Its translation is CASSLSSTSGGRSEQFF.

This clonotype was observed a handful of times. The CDR3 reads CASSRRKSMNTEAFF. CDR3 in DNA: TGTGCCAGCAGCCGAAGAAAGTCCATGAACACTGAAGCTTTCTTT. The V gene is TRBV6-2 or TRBV6-3, the J gene TRBJ1-1, with D uncertain. Trimming removed 6 bases from V and 0 bases from J, with 14 bases in between. CDR1 and CDR2 (germline): MNHEY, SVGEGT. The CDR3 length is 15 residues.

This chain connects TRBV12-3 or TRBV12-4 to TRBJ1-5; the D gene is possibly TRBD1 (6 bases). V lost 4 bases, J lost 3 bases, and 10 bases lay in between. This CDR3 spans 14 amino acids. CDR3 residues: CASSWGHDNQPQHF. The CDR3 region has the DNA TGTGCCAGCAGTTGGGGGCACGACAATCAGCCCCAGCATTTT.

This clonotype has ten or more counts. The V gene is TRBV7-6, the J gene TRBJ2-7, with TRBD1 as a possible D gene (6 bases). Trimming took 5 bases from V and 1 from J, leaving 12 bases between them. The CDR3 is 14 residues long. Germline V lookup: CDR1 SGHVS, CDR2 FNYEAQ. Written as DNA, the CDR3 is TGTGCCAGCAGCGTCCGCCAGGGGTCCTACGAGCAGTACGTC. Encoded protein: CASSVRQGSYEQYV.

The rearrangement uses TRBV27 and TRBJ2-3, with TRBD1 as a possible D gene (6 bases). Trimming took 3 bases from V and 1 from J, leaving 14 bases between them. CDR3 length: 16 amino acids. CDR1 and CDR2 from the germline V gene are MNHEY and SMNVEV (reference sequence). DNA for the CDR3: TGTGCCAGCAGTTTTTCAGCAGGGGACCGCACAGATACGCAGTATTTT. Its protein is CASSFSAGDRTDTQYF.

This clonotype was seen at least ten times. The J gene is TRBJ2-3, the V gene TRBV7-2; D possibly corresponds to TRBD1 (6 bases). The length of the CDR3 is 17 residues. Germline V lookup: CDR1 SGHTA, CDR2 FQGNSA. V lost 5 bases and J lost 7, with 25 bases in between. CDR3: CASSRKSPGHGGHTQYF. DNA of the CDR3: TGTGCCAGCAGCCGGAAATCTCCGGGACACGGAGGCCATACGCAGTATTTT.

This clonotype came up a few times. The chain has TRBV13 and TRBJ1-3, with 7 nucleotides matching TRBD1. CDR1 and CDR2 from the germline V gene are PRHDT and FYEKMQ (reference sequence). V shed 0 bases and J 4 bases; nucleotides not matched to a gene: 9. This CDR3 contains 17 residues. CDR3 loop: CASSLGPETGIGNTIYF. CDR3 coding DNA: TGTGCCAGCAGCTTAGGCCCTGAGACAGGGATCGGAAACACCATATATTTT.

The chain couples TRBV19 to TRBJ2-2, with D perhaps TRBD1 or TRBD2 (5 bases each). The V gene lost 6 bases and the J gene lost 5 bases, with 16 bases spanning the gap. In germline, CDR1 is LNHDA, CDR2 SQIVND (reference sequence). CDR3 length: 15 amino acids. The CDR3 sequence is CASRGPRGWTGELFF. CDR3 DNA: TGTGCCAGTAGGGGACCCCGGGGATGGACCGGGGAGCTGTTTTTT.

This rearrangement joins TRBV6-2 or TRBV6-3 to TRBJ2-7; no clear D gene. The CDR3 sequence is 16 residues long. Germline CDR1 is MNHEY and CDR2 is SVGEGT. V was pared by 3 bases and J by 5 bases, with 20 bases between. CDR3 region: CASSYHPWTSQNEQYV. The CDR3 coding sequence is TGTGCCAGCAGTTATCATCCATGGACCTCACAGAACGAGCAGTACGTC.

This clonotype was observed a few times. V is TRBV6-5 and J is TRBJ1-1; TRBD1 might be the D (5 bases). Germline CDR1 MNHEY, CDR2 SVGAGI. Trimming pared 3 bases from V and 8 bases from J, leaving 13 bases between. This CDR3 is 13 amino acids long. This chain's CDR3 is CASSYSGHLEAFF. The CDR3 DNA follows: TGTGCCAGCAGTTATTCGGGGCATCTCGAAGCTTTCTTT.

This clonotype was recorded many times. This chain connects TRBV7-9 to TRBJ2-1; D is uncertain. CDR1 and CDR2 (germline): SEHNR, FQNEAQ (reference sequence). The CDR3 contains 13 residues. With 6 bases removed from V and 7 bases from J, the gap between germline ends came to 13 bases. CDR3: CASRASVGNEQFF. The DNA for the CDR3 is TGTGCCAGCAGGGCGAGCGTAGGGAATGAGCAGTTCTTC.

This clonotype has more than one count but fewer than ten. This chain links TRBV7-6 with TRBJ2-7; D not certain. The CDR3 sequence is 13 residues long. The germline gives CDR1 SGHVS, CDR2 FNYEAQ. The CDR3 region is CASSSGPGGEQYV. Written as DNA, the CDR3 is TGTGCTAGCAGTTCTGGCCCAGGCGGCGAGCAGTACGTC.

This chain links TRBV24-1 with TRBJ2-2; 7 nucleotides align to TRBD1. The CDR3 contains 17 residues. The trim removed 4 bases at V and 2 bases at J, leaving 9 bases unmatched. Per germline, CDR1 KGHDR and CDR2 SFDVKD. The chain's CDR3 is CATSDPPGTVNTGELFF. The CDR3 coding sequence is TGTGCCACCAGTGACCCTCCCGGGACAGTAAACACCGGGGAGCTGTTTTTT.

V and J are TRBV19 and TRBJ2-5; either TRBD1 or TRBD2 may fit D (5 bases each). CDR1 and CDR2 (germline): LNHDA, SQIVND (reference sequence). The CDR3 is 14 amino acids. V lost 4 bases, J lost 4 bases, and 13 bases lay in between. DNA of the CDR3: TGTGCCAGTAGTAAGGGACGCCTCGGAGAGACCCAGTACTTC. Translating it yields CASSKGRLGETQYF.

Notes on this clonotype: Germline is not matched at one junction end, which may reflect a read error. The V and J genes are TRBV7-8 and TRBJ2-2; D may correspond to TRBD1 or TRBD2 (5 bases each). Germline CDR1 and CDR2: SGHVS and FQNEAQ. The CDR3 totals 16 residues. The CDR3 DNA reads as TGTACCAGCCCATCCGATCTTCGGGGCAACACCGGGGAGCTGTTTTTT. It codes for CTSPSDLRGNTGELFF.

This clonotype turned up a few times. J is TRBJ2-3 and V is TRBV27; 13 bases are a match to TRBD2. The V gene end was trimmed by 8 bases and the J gene end by 0 bases; junction bases not matched to a gene: 5. This CDR3 spans 16 amino acids. Germline-derived CDR1 and CDR2 are MNHEY and SMNVEV (reference sequence). CDR3 coding DNA: TGTGCCAGCGGGACTAGCGGGGTATTAAGCACAGATACGCAGTATTTT. Its protein is CASGTSGVLSTDTQYF.

This clonotype was seen a few times. This chain connects TRBV7-6 to TRBJ1-6; D is ambiguous. The CDR3 length is 16 residues. The germline V and J ends were trimmed by 2 bases and 0 bases, with 8 bases remaining between them. CDR1 is SGHVS and CDR2 is FNYEAQ in the germline V gene. CDR3 in DNA: TGTGCCAGCAGCTTAAAGGATCCCTCCTATAATTCACCCCTCCACTTT. Its protein is CASSLKDPSYNSPLHF.

The sample holds a few counts of this clonotype. The chain is built from TRBV7-6 and TRBJ1-6; possible D gene TRBD1, 6 bases. Trimming took 1 base from V and 7 from J, leaving 11 bases between them. CDR3 size: 15 residues. Per the germline V gene, CDR1 is SGHVS and CDR2 is FNYEAQ. The chain's CDR3 is CASSLGRGANSPLHF. DNA for the CDR3: TGTGCCAGCAGCTTAGGGCGGGGGGCGAATTCACCCCTCCACTTT.

The rearrangement joins TRBV6-1 to TRBJ2-5, with D unresolved. V was shortened by 1 base and J by 3 bases, with 12 bases between the two germline ends. The CDR3 extends over 15 amino acids. CDR1 and CDR2 from the germline V gene are MNHNS and SASEGT. CDR3 loop: CASSEESQAEETQYF. DNA for the CDR3: TGTGCCAGCAGTGAAGAGAGTCAGGCCGAAGAGACCCAGTACTTC.

This clonotype has a count of ten or more. The J gene is TRBJ2-3, the V gene TRBV7-9; 7 bases are a match to TRBD2. The CDR3 covers 16 residues. Per the germline V gene, CDR1 is SEHNR and CDR2 is FQNEAQ (reference sequence). With V trimmed by 5 bases and J by 2 bases, 10 bases remained unmatched. The CDR3 nucleotides are TGTGCCAGCAGCCTCGGGGAGGGTTTGCACACAGATACGCAGTATTTT. It encodes CASSLGEGLHTDTQYF.

V usage is TRBV6-2 or TRBV6-3 and J usage is TRBJ1-5; D possibly corresponds to TRBD1 (6 bases). Germline values: CDR1 MNHEY, CDR2 SVGEGT. CDR3 length: 17 amino acids. The V end lost 7 bases, the J end lost 3 bases, and 22 bases lay between the germline ends. The CDR3 loop is CASTWDSLRGNNQPQHF. The CDR3 nucleotides read TGTGCCAGCACCTGGGACTCTTTAAGGGGGAACAATCAGCCCCAGCATTTT.

The rearrangement uses TRBV19 and TRBJ2-1; TRBD1 matches at 8 bases. The trim removed 7 bases at V and 4 bases at J, leaving 9 bases unmatched. Germline V gene lookup returns CDR1 LNHDA and CDR2 SQIVND (reference sequence). The CDR3 runs 15 residues. CDR3 in amino acids: CASIADRDEYNEQFF. The CDR3 DNA reads as TGTGCCAGTATAGCGGACAGGGATGAATACAATGAGCAGTTCTTC.